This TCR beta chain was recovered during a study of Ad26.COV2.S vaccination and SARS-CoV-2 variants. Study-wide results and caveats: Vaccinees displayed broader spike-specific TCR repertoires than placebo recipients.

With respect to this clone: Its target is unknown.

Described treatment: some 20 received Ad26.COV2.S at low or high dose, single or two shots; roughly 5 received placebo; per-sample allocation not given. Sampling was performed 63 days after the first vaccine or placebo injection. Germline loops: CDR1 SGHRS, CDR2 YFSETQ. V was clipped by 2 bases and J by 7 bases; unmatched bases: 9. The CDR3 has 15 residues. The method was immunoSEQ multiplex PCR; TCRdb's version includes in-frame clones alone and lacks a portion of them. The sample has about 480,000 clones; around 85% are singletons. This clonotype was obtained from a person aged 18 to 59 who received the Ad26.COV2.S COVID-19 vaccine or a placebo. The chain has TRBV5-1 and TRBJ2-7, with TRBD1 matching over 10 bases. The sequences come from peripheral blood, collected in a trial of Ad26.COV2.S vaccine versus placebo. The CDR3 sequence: CASSLAGTGAREQYF. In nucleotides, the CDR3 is TGCGCCAGCAGCTTAGCCGGGACAGGGGCACGGGAGCAGTACTTC.